Below are 26 T cell receptor beta chains sequenced from a single sample in a study of tumor-infiltrating lymphocytes in primary liver carcinoma. It was unsorted whole blood that yielded blood RNA, and germline DNA was also extracted. Total RNA (roughly 530 ng) served as template for TCR beta cDNA synthesis primed by a constant-region primer. Libraries covering TCR beta were generated through three nested multiplex PCR rounds (using a slightly modified ARM-PCR). Investigators reported that the first two PCR rounds, at around 9 cycles each, used TRBV1-TRBV30 forward primers with a C-beta reverse primer. From the multiplex PCR reads, TCRdb called clonotypes with MiXCR, one entry per CDR3 protein. The repertoire holds approximately 300,000 distinct CDR3 sequences, with about 60% as singletons. Sequenced sample: peripheral blood. The receptor set was obtained from a man aged 40-49 years with primary liver carcinoma and hepatitis B virus infection.

The gene calls are TRBV11-2 and TRBJ2-4; D ambiguous. The CDR3 is 12 residues long. In germline, CDR1 is SGHAT, CDR2 FQNNGV. Trimming cost V 0 bases and J 7 bases, with 4 bases left between them. Here the CDR3 DNA reads TGTGCCAGCAGCTTAGAGGGTAACATTCAGTACTTC. Amino acids: CASSLEGNIQYF. Full variable domain (remainder filled in from reference TRBV11-2 and TRBJ2-4): EAGVAQSPRYKIIEKRQSVAFWCNPISGHATLYWYQQILGQGPKLLIQFQNNGVVDDSQLPKDRFSAERLKGVDSTLKIQPAKLEDSAVYLCASSLEGNIQYFGAGTRLSVL.

Only one count was recorded for this clonotype. A much larger clone sits a single nucleotide away, making a read error possible. The chain has TRBV10-3 and TRBJ2-3; perhaps TRBD2 as D (5 bases). This CDR3 has 14 amino acids. V shed 6 bases and J shed 10 bases, with 20 bases lying between them. CDR1 ENHRY and CDR2 SYGVKD come from the germline V gene. DNA for the CDR3: TGTGCCATCAGCGTCACCACGGTCGGGGATGCGCAGTATTTT. Translated: CAISVTTVGDAQYF.

The rearrangement joins TRBV5-1 to TRBJ2-7, with D tentatively TRBD1 or TRBD2 (6 bases each). Per the germline V gene, CDR1 is SGHRS and CDR2 is YFSETQ. The CDR3 is made up of 14 amino acids. V dropped 4 bases and J dropped 6 bases, with 17 bases sitting between them. Here the CDR3 DNA reads TGCGCCAGCAGCAGGGGGACATCTAGCGCCGAGCAGTACTTC. Protein product: CASSRGTSSAEQYF.

This clonotype was recorded a few times. The chain couples TRBV7-9 to TRBJ2-7; no firm D call. This CDR3 comprises 12 residues. V was clipped by 6 bases and J by 3 bases, with 9 bases between them. CDR1 SEHNR and CDR2 FQNEAQ come from the germline V gene (reference sequence). CDR3 coding DNA: TGTGCCAGCAGTATTACCCACTACGAGCAGTACTTC. Translation gives CASSITHYEQYF.

This clonotype was seen many times. The chain is built from TRBV12-3 or TRBV12-4 and TRBJ2-5; TRBD2 aligns across 7 bases. The junction had 3 bases not matched to a gene; V was cut back by 2 bases and J by 3 bases. CDR3 size: 14 residues. The DNA for the CDR3 is TGTGCCAGCAGTTTATTTGCGGGAGAAGAGACCCAGTACTTC. Protein: CASSLFAGEETQYF.

This clonotype was observed a few times. This chain joins TRBV6-2 or TRBV6-3 and TRBJ1-5; a weak D match, TRBD1 (5 bases). The V end was cut by 4 bases, the J end by 0 bases, with 13 bases between. This CDR3 is built from 16 residues. Germline V CDR1 and CDR2: MNHEY, SVGEGT. CDR3 amino acids: CASSSRVAYSNQPQHF. The CDR3 DNA sequence: TGTGCCAGCAGTTCCAGGGTAGCATATAGCAATCAGCCCCAGCATTTT.

The chain couples TRBV25-1 to TRBJ2-7, with a possible D match to TRBD2 (6 bases). Trimming took 9 bases from V and 7 from J, leaving 16 bases between them. This CDR3 is 12 amino acids long. Germline loops: CDR1 MGHDK, CDR2 SYGVNS. In DNA, the CDR3 is TGTGCCAGTTGGGCGGGAATGGGGGAGCAGTACTTC. It encodes CASWAGMGEQYF.

Of note for this clonotype: A read error may account for a junction end that differs from germline. The chain joins TRBV29-1 to TRBJ2-5; a possible D gene is TRBD2 (6 bases). This CDR3 contains 12 residues. CDR1 is SQVTM and CDR2 is ANQGSEA in the germline V gene. The CDR3: CNVDAGSETQYF. CDR3 bases: TGCAACGTTGATGCCGGGAGTGAGACCCAGTACTTC.

As for this clonotype: A read error may explain this, as a much larger clone is one base away. This chain joins TRBV6-5 and TRBJ2-4; TRBD1 or TRBD2 may be the D gene (5 bases each). The CDR3 length is 13 residues. Germline lookup yields CDR1 MNHEY and CDR2 SVGAGI. The CDR3 DNA reads TGTGCCTGCAGCCGGGACCCTATGTACATTCAGTACTTC. Encoded protein: CACSRDPMYIQYF.

As to this clonotype: A much larger clone is a single base away; this may be a read error. V is TRBV6-6 and J is TRBJ1-6; no firm D call. Germline V gene sequence: CDR1 MNHNY, CDR2 SVGAGI (reference sequence). Trimming left V 6 bases short and J 9 bases short, with 6 bases between. The CDR3 extends over 11 amino acids. This CDR3 is CASRQSSPLHF. The CDR3 DNA is TGTGCCAGCAGACAGAGTTCACCCCTCCACTTT.

For this clonotype: A much larger clonotype is one base distant, so this may be a read error. The chain combines TRBV6-1 with TRBJ2-7; 11 bases align to TRBD2. Germline loops: CDR1 MNHNS, CDR2 SASEGT. Trimming removed 8 bases from V and 1 base from J; junction bases left unmatched: 10. The CDR3 contains 16 residues. This CDR3 is CASGRASGRLSYEQYF. In DNA, the CDR3 is TGTGCCAGCGGTCGGGCTAGCGGGAGGTTGTCCTACGAGCAGTACTTC.

Notes on this clonotype: Just one base apart from a much larger clone, this may be a read error. Since no conserved phenylalanine or tryptophan closes the CDR3, a read error is the likely cause. This chain links TRBV10-3 with TRBJ2-1; no clear D. Trimming left V 3 bases short and J 7 bases short, with 7 bases between. This CDR3 is built from 12 residues. The V gene's germline CDR1 is ENHRY and CDR2 SYGVKD. CDR3 sequence reads: CAISEPLNEQFL. DNA for the CDR3: TGTGCCATCAGTGAACCATTGAATGAGCAGTTCCTC.

This clonotype showed up many times. The V call is TRBV6-2 or TRBV6-3, the J call TRBJ2-1; 12 nucleotides match TRBD2. In germline, CDR1 is MNHEY, CDR2 SVGEGT. Trimming removed 8 bases from V and 6 bases from J; junction bases left unmatched: 2. CDR3 size: 13 residues. The CDR3 bases are TGTGCCAGCGGACTAGCGGGAAGCAATGAGCAGTTCTTC. Protein product: CASGLAGSNEQFF.

This clonotype was detected a few times. The DNA of the CDR3 is TGTGCTTGCAGTTTAACCTACGAGCAGTACTTC. Amino acids: CACSLTYEQYF. The V gene is TRBV12-3 or TRBV12-4, the J gene TRBJ2-7; D uncertain. The CDR3 is 11 amino acids.

A word on this clonotype: Germline is not matched at one junction end, which may reflect a read error. This rearrangement joins TRBV11-2 to TRBJ2-1; the match to TRBD2 covers 7 bases. Per germline, CDR1 SGHAT and CDR2 FQNNGV. This CDR3 has 18 residues. The CDR3 spells CASSRIPGLVGYLSEQLF. The DNA of the CDR3 is TGTGCCAGCAGCCGAATCCCAGGACTAGTGGGATACCTCAGTGAGCAGCTCTTC.

As for this clonotype: A much bigger clone sits one base away, suggesting this may be a read error. The genes are TRBV7-8 and TRBJ2-2; the D gene is possibly TRBD2 (6 bases). This CDR3 contains 17 residues. Germline-derived CDR1 and CDR2 are SGHVS and FQNEAQ. CDR3 nucleotides: TGTGCCAGCAGTTTAGTGGCACGGGGGAGTTTGACTGGGGAGCTGTTTTTT. It translates to CASSLVARGSLTGELFF.

As regards this clonotype: This may arise from a read error, as a much more abundant clone is one base away. This chain connects TRBV29-1 to TRBJ1-1; 9 positions agree with TRBD1. The CDR3 sequence is 12 residues long. V shed 4 bases and J 9 bases; nucleotides not matched to a gene: 6. The germline gives CDR1 SQVTM, CDR2 ANQGSEA. CDR3 protein: CSVGSGQGKAFF. The CDR3 bases are TGCAGCGTTGGCTCCGGACAGGGGAAAGCTTTCTTT.

The chain combines TRBV6-1 with TRBJ2-7; D is perhaps TRBD1 (6 bases). CDR1 MNHNS and CDR2 SASEGT come from the germline V gene. CDR3 length: 15 amino acids. The V end was cut by 2 bases, the J end by 1 base, with 12 bases between. This CDR3 reads CASSESGGVSYEQYF. The CDR3 DNA is TGTGCCAGCAGTGAAAGTGGGGGCGTTTCCTACGAGCAGTACTTC.

Ten or more counts support this clonotype. The chain links TRBV6-6 to TRBJ2-2, with D maybe TRBD1 (5 bases). Germline V gene sequence: CDR1 MNHNY, CDR2 SVGAGI (reference sequence). The V end was cut by 5 bases, the J end by 4 bases, with 5 bases between. This CDR3 spans 12 amino acids. CDR3 sequence: CASSRGTGELFF. In DNA form, the CDR3 reads TGTGCCAGCAGTAGGGGCACCGGGGAGCTGTTTTTT.

As concerns this clonotype: Just one base apart from a much larger clone, this may be a read error. As the CDR3 is not closed by the conserved phenylalanine or tryptophan, this likely results from a read error. This rearrangement joins TRBV6-6 to TRBJ1-2, with D unclear. Germline CDR1 MNHNY, CDR2 SVGAGI (reference sequence). The V end lost 7 bases, the J end lost 8 bases, and 17 bases lay between the germline ends. The CDR3 length is 13 residues. The CDR3 loop reads CASTTPGVQGYTY. CDR3 nucleotides: TGTGCCAGCACCACTCCCGGGGTCCAGGGCTACACCTAC.

Regarding this clonotype: Possible read error: a much larger clone is one base away. This chain links TRBV6-5 with TRBJ2-7; the D is unclear. CDR3 length: 14 residues. The germline gives CDR1 MNHEY, CDR2 SVGAGI. V lost 3 bases to trimming and J lost 3 bases, with 12 bases between them. The CDR3 region has the DNA TGTGCCAGCAGTTATTTCAACAGAGTCTACGAGCAGTACTTC. It translates to CASSYFNRVYEQYF.

This clonotype was seen repeatedly, ten times or more. The CDR3 reads CASSRGLLQETQYF. CDR3 sequence (DNA): TGTGCCAGCAGCCGAGGACTGTTACAAGAGACCCAGTACTTC. The rearrangement uses TRBV5-6 and TRBJ2-5; weak D call: TRBD2 (5 bases). This CDR3 is 14 amino acids long. Germline loops: CDR1 SGHDT, CDR2 YYEEEE. Trimming took off 4 bases at V and 2 bases at J, with 12 bases between the two ends.

There are a few counts of this clonotype. The chain couples TRBV10-3 to TRBJ2-1; tentative D call: TRBD2 (5 bases). CDR1 is ENHRY, CDR2 SYGVKD, per germline. The V gene lost 4 bases and the J gene lost 9 bases, with 16 bases spanning the gap. This CDR3 is built from 14 residues. This CDR3 is CAISVLPAAGEQFF. The CDR3 bases are TGTGCCATCAGTGTGTTGCCGGCTGCGGGTGAGCAGTTCTTC.

As regards this clonotype: A single base separates this from a much larger clone, so it may be a read error. Here the CDR3 reads CASSLVEGHVGYEQYF. CDR3 DNA sequence: TGCGCCAGCAGCTTGGTCGAGGGACACGTCGGCTACGAGCAGTACTTC. V gene TRBV5-1 combines with J gene TRBJ2-7, with TRBD1 as a possible D gene (6 bases). The CDR3 has 16 residues. CDR1 is SGHRS and CDR2 is YFSETQ in the germline V gene. V lost 0 bases to trimming and J lost 3 bases, with 16 bases between them.

Comments on this clonotype: A clone one base away is much larger, so this may be a read error. The chain joins TRBV5-5 to TRBJ2-1, with 7 bases aligning to TRBD2. The CDR3 extends over 15 amino acids. CDR1 and CDR2 (germline): SGHKS, YYEKEE (reference sequence). DNA of the CDR3: TGTGCCAGCAGCTGGGGGGACTACCTCCACAATGAGCAGCTCTTC. This translates into CASSWGDYLHNEQLF.

This clonotype has more than one count but fewer than ten. This chain links TRBV5-1 with TRBJ2-1; tentative D call: TRBD1 (6 bases). CDR1 is SGHRS, CDR2 YFSETQ, per germline. Trimming took off 0 bases at V and 8 bases at J, with 6 bases between the two ends. The CDR3 spans 12 residues. CDR3 protein: CASSLGTDEQFF. The DNA of the CDR3 is TGCGCCAGCAGCTTGGGGACAGATGAGCAGTTCTTC.